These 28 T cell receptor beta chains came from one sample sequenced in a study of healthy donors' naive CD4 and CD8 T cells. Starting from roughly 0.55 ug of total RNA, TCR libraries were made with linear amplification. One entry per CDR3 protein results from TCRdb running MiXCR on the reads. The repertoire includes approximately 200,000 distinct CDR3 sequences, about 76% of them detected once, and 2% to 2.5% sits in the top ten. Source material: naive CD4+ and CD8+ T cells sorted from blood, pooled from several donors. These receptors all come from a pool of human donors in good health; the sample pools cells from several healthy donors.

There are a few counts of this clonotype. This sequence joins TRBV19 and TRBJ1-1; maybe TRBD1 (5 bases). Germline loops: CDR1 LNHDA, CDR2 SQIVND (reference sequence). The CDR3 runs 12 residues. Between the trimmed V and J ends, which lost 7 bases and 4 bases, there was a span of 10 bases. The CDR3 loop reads CASIDQGTEAFF. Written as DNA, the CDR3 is TGTGCCAGTATCGACCAGGGCACTGAAGCTTTCTTT.

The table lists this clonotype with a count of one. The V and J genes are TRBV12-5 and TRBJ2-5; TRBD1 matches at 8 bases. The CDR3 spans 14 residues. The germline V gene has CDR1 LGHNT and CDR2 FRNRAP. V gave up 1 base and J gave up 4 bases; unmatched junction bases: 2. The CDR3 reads CASGLAGGAETQYF. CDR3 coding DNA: TGTGCTAGTGGTTTGGCAGGGGGCGCAGAGACCCAGTACTTC.

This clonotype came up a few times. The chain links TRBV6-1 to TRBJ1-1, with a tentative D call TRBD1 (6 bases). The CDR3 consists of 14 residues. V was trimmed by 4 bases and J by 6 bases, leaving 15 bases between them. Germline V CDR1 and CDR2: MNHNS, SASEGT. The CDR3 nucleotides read TGTGCCAGCAGTGGTGGAGGGGGTTCGGCTGAAGCTTTCTTT. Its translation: CASSGGGGSAEAFF.

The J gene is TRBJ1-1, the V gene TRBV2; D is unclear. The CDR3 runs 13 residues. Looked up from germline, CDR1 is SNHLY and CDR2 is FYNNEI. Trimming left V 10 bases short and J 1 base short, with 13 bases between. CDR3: CATSDTQNTEAFF. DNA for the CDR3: TGTGCCACGTCGGATACCCAGAACACTGAAGCTTTCTTT. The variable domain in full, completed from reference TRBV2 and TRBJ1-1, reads EPEVTQTPSHQVTQMGQEVILRCVPISNHLYFYWYRQILGQKVEFLVSFYNNEISEKSEIFDDQFSVERPDGSNFTLKIRSTKLEDSAMYFCATSDTQNTEAFFGQGTRLTVV.

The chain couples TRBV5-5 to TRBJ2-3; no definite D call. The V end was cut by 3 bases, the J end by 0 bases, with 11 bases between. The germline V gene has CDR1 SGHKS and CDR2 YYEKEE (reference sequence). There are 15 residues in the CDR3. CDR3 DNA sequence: TGTGCCAGCAGCTCGGACGGAACTAGCACAGATACGCAGTATTTT. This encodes CASSSDGTSTDTQYF.

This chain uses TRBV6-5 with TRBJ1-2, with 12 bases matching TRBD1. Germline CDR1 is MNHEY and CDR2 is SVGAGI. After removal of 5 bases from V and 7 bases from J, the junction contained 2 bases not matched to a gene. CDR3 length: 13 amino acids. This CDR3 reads CASSRDRGLGYTF. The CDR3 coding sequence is TGTGCCAGCAGTCGGGACAGGGGGCTTGGCTACACCTTC.

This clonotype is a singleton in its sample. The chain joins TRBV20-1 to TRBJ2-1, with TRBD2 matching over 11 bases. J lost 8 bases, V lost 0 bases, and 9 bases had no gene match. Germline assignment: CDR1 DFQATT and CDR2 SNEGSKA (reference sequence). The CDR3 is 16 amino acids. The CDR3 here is CSARDLSGRALDEQFF. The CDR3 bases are TGCAGTGCTAGAGATCTTAGCGGGAGGGCCTTGGATGAGCAGTTCTTC.

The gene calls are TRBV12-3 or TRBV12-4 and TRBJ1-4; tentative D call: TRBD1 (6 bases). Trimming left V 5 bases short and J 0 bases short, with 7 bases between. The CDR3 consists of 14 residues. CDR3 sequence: CASSRTATNEKLFF. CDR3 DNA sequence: TGTGCCAGCAGTCGGACAGCAACTAATGAAAAACTGTTTTTT.

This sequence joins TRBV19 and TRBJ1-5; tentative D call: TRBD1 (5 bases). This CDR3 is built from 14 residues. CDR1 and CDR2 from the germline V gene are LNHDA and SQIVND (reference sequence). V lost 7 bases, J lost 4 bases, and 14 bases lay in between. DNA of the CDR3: TGTGCCAGTAACATACAGGCCGGGAATCAGCCCCAGCATTTT. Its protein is CASNIQAGNQPQHF.

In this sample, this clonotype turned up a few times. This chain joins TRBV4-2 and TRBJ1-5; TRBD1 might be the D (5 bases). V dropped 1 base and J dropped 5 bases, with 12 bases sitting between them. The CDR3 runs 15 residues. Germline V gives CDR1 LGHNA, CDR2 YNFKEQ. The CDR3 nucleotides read TGTGCCAGCAGCCAAGGGGGCCGGGGTGATCAGCCCCAGCATTTT. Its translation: CASSQGGRGDQPQHF.

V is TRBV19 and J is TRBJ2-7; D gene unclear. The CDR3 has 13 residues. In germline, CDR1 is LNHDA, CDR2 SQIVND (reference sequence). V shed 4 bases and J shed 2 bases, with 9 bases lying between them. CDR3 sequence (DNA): TGTGCCAGTAGTAGAGAAGCGACCTACGAGCAGTACTTC. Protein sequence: CASSREATYEQYF.

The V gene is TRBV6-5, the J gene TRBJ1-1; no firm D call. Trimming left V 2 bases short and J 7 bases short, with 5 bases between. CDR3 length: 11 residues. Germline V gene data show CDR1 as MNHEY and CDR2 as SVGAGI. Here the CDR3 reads CASSYRNEAFF. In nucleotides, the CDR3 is TGTGCCAGCAGTTACCGGAATGAAGCTTTCTTT.

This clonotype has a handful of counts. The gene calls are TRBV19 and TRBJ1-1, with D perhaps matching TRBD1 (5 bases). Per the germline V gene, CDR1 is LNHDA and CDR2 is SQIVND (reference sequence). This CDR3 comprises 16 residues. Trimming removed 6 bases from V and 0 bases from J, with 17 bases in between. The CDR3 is CASRSAVGDLNTEAFF. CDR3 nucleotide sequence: TGTGCCAGTAGGTCAGCGGTGGGGGATTTGAACACTGAAGCTTTCTTT.

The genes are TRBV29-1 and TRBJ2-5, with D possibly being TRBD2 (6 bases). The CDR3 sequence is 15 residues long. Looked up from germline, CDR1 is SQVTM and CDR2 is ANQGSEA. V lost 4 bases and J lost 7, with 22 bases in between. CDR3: CSVVGLGDWGWTQYF. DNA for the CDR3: TGCAGCGTTGTAGGACTTGGGGACTGGGGTTGGACCCAGTACTTC.

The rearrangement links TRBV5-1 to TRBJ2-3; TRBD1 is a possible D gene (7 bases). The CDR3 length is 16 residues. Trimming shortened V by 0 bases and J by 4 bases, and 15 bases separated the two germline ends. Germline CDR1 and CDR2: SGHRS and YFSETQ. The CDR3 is CASSLVVAGGSDTQYF. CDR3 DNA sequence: TGCGCCAGCAGCTTGGTCGTAGCAGGGGGGTCAGATACGCAGTATTTT.

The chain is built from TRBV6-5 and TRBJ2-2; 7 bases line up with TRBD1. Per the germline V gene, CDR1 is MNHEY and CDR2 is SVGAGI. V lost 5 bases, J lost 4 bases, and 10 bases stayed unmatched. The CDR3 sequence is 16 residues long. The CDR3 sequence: CASSRRQGTSTGELFF. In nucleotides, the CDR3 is TGTGCCAGCAGTCGCCGACAGGGTACGAGCACCGGGGAGCTGTTTTTT.

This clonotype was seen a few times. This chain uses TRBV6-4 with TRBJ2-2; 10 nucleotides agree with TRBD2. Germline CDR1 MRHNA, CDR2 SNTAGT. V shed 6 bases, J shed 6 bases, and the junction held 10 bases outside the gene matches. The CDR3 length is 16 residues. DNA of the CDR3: TGTGCCAGCAGAGTTCTAGCGGGAGTAAGGTCCGGGGAGCTGTTTTTT. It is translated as CASRVLAGVRSGELFF.

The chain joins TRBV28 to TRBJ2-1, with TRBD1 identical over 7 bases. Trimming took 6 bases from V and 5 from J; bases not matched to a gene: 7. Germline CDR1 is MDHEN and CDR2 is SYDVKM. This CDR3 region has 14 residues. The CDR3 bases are TGTGCCAGCAGGCTTGACAGGGATAACAATGAGCAGTTCTTC. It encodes CASRLDRDNNEQFF.

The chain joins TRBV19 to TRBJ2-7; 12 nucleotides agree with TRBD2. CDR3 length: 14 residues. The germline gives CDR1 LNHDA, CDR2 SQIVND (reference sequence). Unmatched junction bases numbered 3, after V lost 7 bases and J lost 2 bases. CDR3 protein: CASTRTSGAYEQYF. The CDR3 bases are TGTGCCAGTACCCGGACTAGCGGGGCCTACGAGCAGTACTTC.

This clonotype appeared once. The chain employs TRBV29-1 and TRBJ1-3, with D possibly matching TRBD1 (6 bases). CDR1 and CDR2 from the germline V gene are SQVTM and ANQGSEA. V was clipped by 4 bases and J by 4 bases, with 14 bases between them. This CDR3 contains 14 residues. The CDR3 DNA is TGCAGCGTTGTTGGCCAGGGGCCCGGAAACACCATATATTTT. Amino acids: CSVVGQGPGNTIYF.

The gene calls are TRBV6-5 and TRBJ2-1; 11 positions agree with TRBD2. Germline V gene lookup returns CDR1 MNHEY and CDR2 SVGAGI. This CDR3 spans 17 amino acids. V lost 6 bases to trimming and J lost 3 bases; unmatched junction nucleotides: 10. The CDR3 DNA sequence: TGTGCCAGCAGCCACCAGGGAACTAGCGGGAGCTACAATGAGCAGTTCTTC. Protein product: CASSHQGTSGSYNEQFF.

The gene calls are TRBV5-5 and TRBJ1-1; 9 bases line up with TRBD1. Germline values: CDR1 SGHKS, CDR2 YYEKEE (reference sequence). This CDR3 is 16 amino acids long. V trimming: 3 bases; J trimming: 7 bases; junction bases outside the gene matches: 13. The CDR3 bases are TGTGCCAGCAGCTACGTTCCCGGGACAGGGAGCAATGAAGCTTTCTTT. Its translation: CASSYVPGTGSNEAFF.

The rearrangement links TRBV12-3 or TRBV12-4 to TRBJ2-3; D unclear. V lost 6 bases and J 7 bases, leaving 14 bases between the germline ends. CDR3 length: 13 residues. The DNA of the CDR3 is TGTGCCAGCAGCCCCCCACGCCGCTATACGCAGTATTTT. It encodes CASSPPRRYTQYF.

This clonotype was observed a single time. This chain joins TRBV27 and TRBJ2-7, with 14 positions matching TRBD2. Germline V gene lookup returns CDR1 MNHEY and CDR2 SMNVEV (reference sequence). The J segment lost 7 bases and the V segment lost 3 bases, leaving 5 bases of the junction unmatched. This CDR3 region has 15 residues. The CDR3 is CASSFGLAGGGEQYF. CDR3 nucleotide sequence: TGTGCCAGCAGTTTCGGACTAGCGGGAGGAGGGGAGCAGTACTTC.

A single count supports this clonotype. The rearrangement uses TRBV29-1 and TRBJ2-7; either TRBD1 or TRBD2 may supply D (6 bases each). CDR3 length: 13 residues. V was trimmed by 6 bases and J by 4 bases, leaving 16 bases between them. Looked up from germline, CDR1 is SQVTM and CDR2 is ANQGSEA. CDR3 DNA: TGCAGCGTCGGAGGGGGACTTGAGTACGAGCAGTACTTC. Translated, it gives CSVGGGLEYEQYF.

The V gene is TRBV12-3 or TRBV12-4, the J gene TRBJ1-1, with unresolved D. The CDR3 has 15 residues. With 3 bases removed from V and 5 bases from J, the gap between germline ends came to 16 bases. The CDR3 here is CASSLAVLVGTEAFF. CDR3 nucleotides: TGTGCCAGCAGTTTGGCGGTCCTTGTGGGTACTGAAGCTTTCTTT.

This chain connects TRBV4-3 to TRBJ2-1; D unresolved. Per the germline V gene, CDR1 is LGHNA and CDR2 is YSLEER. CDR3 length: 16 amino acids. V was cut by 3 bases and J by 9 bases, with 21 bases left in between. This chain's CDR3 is CASSQPEASFDGEQFF. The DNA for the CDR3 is TGCGCCAGCAGCCAGCCCGAGGCCTCTTTTGATGGTGAGCAGTTCTTC.

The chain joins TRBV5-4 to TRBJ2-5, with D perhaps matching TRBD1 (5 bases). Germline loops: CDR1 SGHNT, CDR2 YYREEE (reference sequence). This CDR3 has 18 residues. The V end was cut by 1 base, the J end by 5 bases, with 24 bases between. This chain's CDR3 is CASSLRSSAGPRWETQYF. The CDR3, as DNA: TGTGCCAGCAGCTTGAGGTCATCCGCAGGGCCTAGATGGGAGACCCAGTACTTC.